The 25 T cell receptor beta chains below all came from one sample that was sequenced in a study of T-cell reconstitution after alpha-beta-depleted transplantation in children. Unique molecular identifiers were incorporated when the TCRbeta library was constructed. TCRdb called the PCR reads again in MiXCR, with one record for every CDR3 protein. The data show some 500,000 distinct CDR3 sequences, less than 35% seen once. The sample in question was PBMCs from the stem cell graft donor, obtained from the stem cell graft. The receptors were sampled from a human donor who donated a stem cell graft to a child with aplastic anemia.

The chain uses TRBV18 and TRBJ2-3; 7 nucleotides agree with TRBD1. CDR1 is KGHSH, CDR2 LQKENI, per germline. This CDR3 comprises 16 residues. With 4 bases clipped from V and 1 base from J, the junction kept 8 bases outside the gene matches. This CDR3 reads CASSLQGVPGTDTQYF. CDR3 bases: TGTGCCAGCTCACTCCAGGGGGTACCCGGCACAGATACGCAGTATTTT.

The J gene is TRBJ1-1, the V gene TRBV19; D remains unclear. V lost 8 bases and J lost 0, with 10 bases in between. The V gene's germline CDR1 is LNHDA and CDR2 SQIVND (reference sequence). The CDR3 runs to 13 residues. The CDR3 reads CASATSMNTEAFF. In DNA form, the CDR3 reads TGTGCCAGTGCAACATCAATGAACACTGAAGCTTTCTTT.

This clonotype appeared a few times. V gene TRBV25-1 combines with J gene TRBJ2-1; 9 positions match TRBD1. The CDR3 extends over 14 amino acids. Germline CDR1 and CDR2: MGHDK and SYGVNS. V dropped 3 bases and J dropped 7; count of bases not matched to a gene: 4. CDR3 residues: CASSDGTGRNEQFF. As DNA, the CDR3 is TGTGCCAGCAGTGACGGGACAGGGAGAAATGAGCAGTTCTTC.

The chain joins TRBV6-2 or TRBV6-3 to TRBJ2-7, with D perhaps matching TRBD1 (6 bases). This CDR3 is built from 13 residues. CDR1 and CDR2 (germline): MNHEY, SVGEGT. The V end was cut by 8 bases, the J end by 2 bases, with 13 bases between. CDR3 in DNA: TGTGCCAGCGCCCCGGACAGACCCTACGAGCAGTACTTC. Translation gives CASAPDRPYEQYF.

The chain combines TRBV3-1 with TRBJ2-1; no firm D call. V gave up 1 base and J gave up 1 base, with 5 bases separating them. The CDR3 consists of 14 residues. Germline V gene lookup returns CDR1 LGHDT and CDR2 YNNKEL (reference sequence). CDR3 nucleotides: TGTGCCAGCAGCCAAGCACGTTCCTACAATGAGCAGTTCTTC. Translating gives CASSQARSYNEQFF.

This clonotype was observed a handful of times. V usage is TRBV20-1 and J usage is TRBJ2-7; D is possibly TRBD1 or TRBD2 (5 bases each). Germline CDR1 reads DFQATT; CDR2 reads SNEGSKA (reference sequence). The CDR3 consists of 12 residues. V was clipped by 4 bases and J by 5 bases, with 12 bases between them. Written as DNA, the CDR3 is TGCAGTGCTACAGGGACCCCCCACGAGCAGTACTTC. This gives the protein CSATGTPHEQYF.

The CDR3 DNA follows: TGTGCCAGCAGTTCTCCCTCCAGGGGCTCCTACGAGCAGTACTTC. Its translation is CASSSPSRGSYEQYF. This chain joins TRBV12-3 or TRBV12-4 and TRBJ2-7, with D tentatively TRBD1 (6 bases). The length of the CDR3 is 15 residues. Trimming stripped 4 bases from V and 0 bases from J, with 13 bases between.

V and J are TRBV7-2 and TRBJ2-2; tentative D call: TRBD2 (5 bases). CDR3 length equals 15 residues. Germline values: CDR1 SGHTA, CDR2 FQGNSA. With 6 bases removed from V and 2 bases from J, the gap between germline ends came to 13 bases. The CDR3 coding sequence is TGTGCCAGCAGGCTCTCTGGGAGCAACACCGGGGAGCTGTTTTTT. Residues: CASRLSGSNTGELFF.

This clonotype was seen more than once but under ten times. The chain links TRBV6-1 to TRBJ1-5, with 7 bases aligning to TRBD1. J gave up 2 bases and V 6 bases, and 10 bases lay outside the gene matches. Germline CDR1 is MNHNS and CDR2 is SASEGT. The CDR3 extends over 16 amino acids. The CDR3, as DNA: TGTGCCAGCAGGAAGGACAGGTTGGGCGGCAATCAGCCCCAGCATTTT. Its translation: CASRKDRLGGNQPQHF.

In DNA, the CDR3 is TGCAGCGTTGGTAGCTCTGGGGCCAACGTCCTGACTTTC. It specifies CSVGSSGANVLTF. The chain combines TRBV29-1 with TRBJ2-6; no firm D call. Germline values: CDR1 SQVTM, CDR2 ANQGSEA. This CDR3 is built from 13 residues. V lost 4 bases to trimming and J lost 0 bases, with 4 bases between them. The full variable domain, with the rest looked up from reference TRBV29-1 and TRBJ2-6, is SAVISQKPSRDICQRGTSLTIQCQVDSQVTMMFWYRQQPGQSLTLIATANQGSEATYESGFVIDKFPISRPNLTFSTLTVSNMSPEDSSIYLCSVGSSGANVLTFGAGSRLTVL.

The chain couples TRBV25-1 to TRBJ2-3, with D uncertain. The CDR3 runs 13 residues. Germline CDR1 MGHDK, CDR2 SYGVNS. V gave up 3 bases and J gave up 4 bases, with 8 bases separating them. The chain's CDR3 is CASSEGWADTQYF. The CDR3 DNA reads TGTGCCAGCAGTGAGGGTTGGGCAGATACGCAGTATTTT.

The V call is TRBV11-2, the J call TRBJ2-5; D unclear. Germline V gene sequence: CDR1 SGHAT, CDR2 FQNNGV. The CDR3 extends over 14 amino acids. V dropped 1 base and J dropped 4 bases, with 10 bases sitting between them. This CDR3 reads CASSLVSRRETQYF. The CDR3 DNA reads as TGTGCCAGCAGCTTAGTCAGTAGGCGAGAGACCCAGTACTTC.

The rearrangement uses TRBV15 and TRBJ2-4; tentative D call: TRBD1 (6 bases). CDR3 length: 15 amino acids. V was cut by 5 bases and J by 7 bases, with 18 bases left in between. Germline assignment: CDR1 LNHNV and CDR2 YYDKDF (reference sequence). CDR3 nucleotides: TGTGCCACCAGCCGAGGGGCCTTAGACAGGAACATTCAGTACTTC. The encoded protein is CATSRGALDRNIQYF. Full variable domain (remainder filled in from reference TRBV15 and TRBJ2-4): DAMVIQNPRYQVTQFGKPVTLSCSQTLNHNVMYWYQQKSSQAPKLLFHYYDKDFNNEADTPDNFQSRRPNTSFCFLDIRSPGLGDTAMYLCATSRGALDRNIQYFGAGTRLSVL.

The CDR3 DNA sequence: TGTGCCAGCAGCTTATGGGTGGAGGATACGCAGTATTTT. It is translated as CASSLWVEDTQYF. The V gene is TRBV7-2, the J gene TRBJ2-3; D unresolved. V lost 2 bases and J lost 6, with 9 bases in between. The CDR3 has 13 residues. Germline-derived CDR1 and CDR2 are SGHTA and FQGNSA.

This clonotype was detected only a few times. The rearrangement links TRBV5-1 to TRBJ1-2; D might be TRBD1 (6 bases). The CDR3 covers 15 residues. Looked up from germline, CDR1 is SGHRS and CDR2 is YFSETQ. The V and J ends lost 4 bases and 1 base respectively, with 14 bases between them. CDR3 residues: CASSPMGGDNYGYTF. The CDR3, as DNA: TGCGCCAGCAGCCCAATGGGGGGCGATAACTATGGCTACACCTTC.

The chain couples TRBV11-2 to TRBJ1-3; D ambiguous. CDR3 size: 14 residues. V lost 0 bases to trimming and J lost 2 bases, with 5 bases between them. The germline V gene has CDR1 SGHAT and CDR2 FQNNGV. The CDR3 DNA reads TGTGCCAGCAGCTTAGAAACTACTGGAAACACCATATATTTT. Its protein is CASSLETTGNTIYF.

This clonotype was counted only a few times. The chain has TRBV9 and TRBJ2-2; 7 nucleotides align to TRBD2. V trimming: 2 bases; J trimming: 2 bases; junction bases outside the gene matches: 6. The CDR3 totals 16 residues. The germline V gene encodes CDR1 SGDLS and CDR2 YYNGEE. The CDR3: CASSVFGEGNTGELFF. CDR3 bases: TGTGCCAGCAGCGTTTTCGGGGAGGGCAACACCGGGGAGCTGTTTTTT. The full variable domain, its missing parts supplied by reference TRBV9 and TRBJ2-2, is DSGVTQTPKHLITATGQRVTLRCSPRSGDLSVYWYQQSLDQGLQFLIQYYNGEERAKGNILERFSAQQFPDLHSELNLSSLELGDSALYFCASSVFGEGNTGELFFGEGSRLTVL.

V is TRBV10-3 and J is TRBJ2-1; D call uncertain. The germline V gene has CDR1 ENHRY and CDR2 SYGVKD. The V gene lost 9 bases and the J gene lost 3 bases, with 15 bases spanning the gap. The CDR3 has 14 amino acids. The CDR3 loop reads CAIRNPDLYNEQFF. CDR3 DNA sequence: TGTGCCATTCGTAACCCGGACCTCTACAATGAGCAGTTCTTC.

CDR3 region: CASSFPGLASNPYNEQFF. CDR3 nucleotides: TGTGCCAGCAGCTTCCCGGGACTAGCGTCAAATCCTTACAATGAGCAGTTCTTC. This rearrangement joins TRBV5-4 to TRBJ2-1; 10 bases align to TRBD2. Germline trimming cut 2 bases from V and 4 bases from J; bases unmatched to any gene: 12. The V gene's germline CDR1 is SGHNT and CDR2 YYREEE (reference sequence). The length of the CDR3 is 18 residues.

The chain couples TRBV12-3 or TRBV12-4 to TRBJ2-5; D not certain. The CDR3 runs to 15 residues. The germline V and J ends were trimmed by 5 bases and 5 bases, with 18 bases remaining between them. This chain's CDR3 is CASSPSPTGLETQYF. In nucleotides, the CDR3 is TGTGCCAGCAGTCCGAGCCCAACCGGTCTGGAGACCCAGTACTTC.

CDR3 nucleotides: TGTGCCAGCAGTTACCAGACAGGGGTAGGAAACACCATATATTTT. Amino acid sequence: CASSYQTGVGNTIYF. V gene TRBV6-5 combines with J gene TRBJ1-3; TRBD1 aligns across 8 bases. Per germline, CDR1 MNHEY and CDR2 SVGAGI. The junction had 4 bases not matched to a gene; V was cut back by 2 bases and J by 4 bases. The CDR3 runs 15 residues.

This clonotype was detected only a few times. The chain carries TRBV6-2 or TRBV6-3 and TRBJ2-7, with 7 bases fitting TRBD1. Losses at the gene ends were 4 bases for V and 2 bases for J; bases not matched to a gene: 5. Germline V lookup: CDR1 MNHEY, CDR2 SVGEGT. This CDR3 has 14 residues. CDR3 sequence: CASSSPGQPYEQYF. As DNA, the CDR3 is TGTGCCAGCAGTTCCCCGGGACAGCCCTACGAGCAGTACTTC.

This CDR3 reads CASRVSATNEKLFF. CDR3 nucleotides: TGTGCCAGCAGAGTCAGTGCAACTAATGAAAAACTGTTTTTT. J is TRBJ1-4 and V is TRBV6-1; no clear D gene. V was cut by 6 bases and J by 0 bases, with 8 bases left in between. CDR3 length: 14 residues. Germline values: CDR1 MNHNS, CDR2 SASEGT.

V is TRBV29-1 and J is TRBJ1-4, with D perhaps matching TRBD1 (5 bases). V was trimmed by 4 bases and J by 4 bases, leaving 16 bases between them. CDR3 length: 15 amino acids. Germline V gives CDR1 SQVTM, CDR2 ANQGSEA. The CDR3 here is CSVGKRDARNEKLFF. As DNA, the CDR3 is TGCAGCGTTGGAAAGCGGGACGCCCGTAATGAAAAACTGTTTTTT.

The V and J genes are TRBV4-3 and TRBJ2-1; D perhaps matches TRBD2 (5 bases). The CDR3 spans 16 residues. The ends were cut back, 4 bases at V and 6 bases at J, with 19 bases in the middle. CDR1 and CDR2 (germline): LGHNA, YSLEER. CDR3 nucleotide sequence: TGCGCCAGCAGCCCCTTGGGGAGTCCCCCCCCCAATGAGCAGTTCTTC. Encoded protein: CASSPLGSPPPNEQFF.